A selection of T cell receptor beta chains follows, all from one sample in a study of blood T cell repertoires in COVID-19. TCRdb keeps only in-frame clones here, not all; method: immunoSEQ multiplex PCR. The data show 330,000 or so clones, with 88% seen just once and less than 5.5% held by the top ten. Sequencing was done on a sample of PBMCs or T cells enriched from blood (not recorded which). These receptors all come from a man aged 30-40 years who had recovered from COVID-19. Each CDR3 is given with its conserved first and last residue. D genes are given only for firm matches. The size field is filled for only some rows; it gives once, few, many or a size class.

clone_size,v_call,d_call,j_call,cdr3_nt,cdr3_aa
-,TRBV5-5,-,TRBJ1-1,TGTGCCAGCAGCTTGGGTGGGGGGGCGCGAACTGAAGCTTTCTTT,CASSLGGGARTEAFF
many,TRBV5-1,-,TRBJ1-4,TGCGCCAGCAGCTTGAATCTTGAAAAACTGTTTTTT,CASSLNLEKLFF
-,TRBV5-1,-,TRBJ2-3,TGCGCCAGCAGCAGGAGGGACCAGGGGGGCACAGATACGCAGTATTTT,CASSRRDQGGTDTQYF
-,TRBV4-2,-,TRBJ1-1,TGTGCCAGCAGCCAAGTACTAACTGAAGCTTTCTTT,CASSQVLTEAFF
-,TRBV7-2,-,TRBJ2-1,TGTGCCAGCAGCCAAGTCGGACAGTACAATGAGCAGTTCTTC,CASSQVGQYNEQFF
-,TRBV9,-,TRBJ1-2,TGTGCCAGCAGCGTCATGGCGGGTGGCTACACCTTC,CASSVMAGGYTF
-,TRBV6-5,TRBD1,TRBJ2-7,TGTGCCAGCAGCGAGACAGGGGATTACTACGAGCAGTACTTC,CASSETGDYYEQYF
-,TRBV7-8,-,TRBJ2-3,TGTGCCAGCAGCTTAGTAGGGGAGGTATCCACAGATACGCAGTATTTT,CASSLVGEVSTDTQYF
-,TRBV7-9,TRBD1,TRBJ2-1,TGTGCCAGCAGCTGGGGACAGGGGGTCTACAATGAGCAGTTCTTC,CASSWGQGVYNEQFF
-,TRBV4-1,-,TRBJ2-6,TGCGCCAGCAGCCAAGCTGGTCGGAGCTCTGGGGCCAACGTCCTGACTTTC,CASSQAGRSSGANVLTF
-,TRBV11-3,-,TRBJ1-4,TGTGCCAGCAGCTACGCCCTACAGGACCTGGGTGATGAAAAACTGTTTTTT,CASSYALQDLGDEKLFF
-,TRBV6-5,-,TRBJ1-4,TGTGCCAGCAGTTCCCGGGGAGGGGGTAATGAAAAACTGTTTTTT,CASSSRGGGNEKLFF
-,TRBV6-5,-,TRBJ1-1,TGTGCCAGCAGTTACGCACGGGGGGCAAGCACTGAAGCTTTCTTT,CASSYARGASTEAFF
-,TRBV4-2,-,TRBJ1-1,TGTGCCAGCAGCCGTGGTGGGACAATGAACACTGAAGCTTTCTTT,CASSRGGTMNTEAFF
few,TRBV3-1/TRBV3-2,-,TRBJ2-2,TGTGCCAGCAGCCAAGCTCTAGTAGACACCGGGGAGCTGTTTTTT,CASSQALVDTGELFF
once,TRBV7-9,TRBD1,TRBJ2-2,TGTGCCAGCAGCTTAGCCCCCGGGACAGGGGAAACGAACACCGGGGAGCTGTTTTTT,CASSLAPGTGETNTGELFF
-,TRBV7-8,-,TRBJ2-7,TGTGCCAGCAGCTTAGGCTGGGGGGGCCTGTCCTACGAGCAGTACTTC,CASSLGWGGLSYEQYF